The rows below give T cell receptor beta chains drawn from one sample of a study of T-cell reconstitution after alpha-beta-depleted transplantation in children. TCRdb reprocessed the PCR reads via MiXCR and lists one record per CDR3 protein. Of approximately 190,000 distinct CDR3 sequences in the sample, about 6% are singletons; the top ten hold about 4.3%. The sequencing used PBMCs, collected before TCRalphabeta/CD19-depleted stem cell transplant. The receptors stem from a girl under three years old with combined immunodeficiency, due to receive a stem cell transplant. Each CDR3 is given without its conserved first and last residue. The order of the fields is CDR3 length, V gene, J gene, CDR3 protein.

>10|TRBV3-1|TRBJ2-5
ASSQDQETQY
>11|TRBV7-2|TRBJ2-1
ASSFDTYNEQF
>15|TRBV14|TRBJ2-2
ASSPFWDRLDTGELF
>14|TRBV15|TRBJ1-1
ATSREQGQGNTEAF
>13|TRBV7-9|TRBJ2-2
ASSLGPPATGALF
>14|TRBV7-9|TRBJ2-3
ASSFSWDRGGDTQY
>11|TRBV14|TRBJ1-2
ASSLTLNYGYT
>13|TRBV29-1|TRBJ2-7
SVEFTGENVYEQY
>12|TRBV7-9|TRBJ2-7
ASSLNRGPYEQY
>12|TRBV29-1|TRBJ2-3
SVEESYSTDTQY
>10|TRBV11-2|TRBJ2-7
ASRQGGYEQY
>9|TRBV6-2/TRBV6-3|TRBJ1-1
ASLLNTEAF
>11|TRBV29-1|TRBJ2-3
SVAGDSTDTQY
>15|TRBV4-2|TRBJ2-3
ASTPRMMAGATDTQY
>11|TRBV7-2|TRBJ2-7
ASSFGTPYEQY
>18|TRBV24-1|TRBJ2-1
ATSDLGGPGGTSGRNEQF